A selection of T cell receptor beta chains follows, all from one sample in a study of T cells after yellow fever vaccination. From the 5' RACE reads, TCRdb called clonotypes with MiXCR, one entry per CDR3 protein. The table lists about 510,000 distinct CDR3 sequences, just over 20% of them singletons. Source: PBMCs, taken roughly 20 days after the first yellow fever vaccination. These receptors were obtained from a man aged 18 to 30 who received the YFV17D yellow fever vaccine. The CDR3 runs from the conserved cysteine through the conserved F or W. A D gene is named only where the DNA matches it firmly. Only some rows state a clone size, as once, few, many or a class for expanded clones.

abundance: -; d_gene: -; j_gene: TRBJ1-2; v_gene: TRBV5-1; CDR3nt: TGCGCCAGCAGCTCACAACCGGACAGCTATGGCTACACCTTC; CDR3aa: CASSSQPDSYGYTF
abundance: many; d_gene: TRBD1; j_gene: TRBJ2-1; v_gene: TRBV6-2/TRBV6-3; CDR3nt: TGTGCCAGCTCCGGGACAGGGGGCTACAATGAGCAGTTCTTC; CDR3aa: CASSGTGGYNEQFF
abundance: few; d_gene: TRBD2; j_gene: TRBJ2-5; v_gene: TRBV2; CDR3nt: TGTGCCAGCGATCCGGGGGGAAGGGAGACCCAGTACTTC; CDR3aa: CASDPGGRETQYF
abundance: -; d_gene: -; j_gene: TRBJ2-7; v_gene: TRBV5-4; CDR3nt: TGTGCCATGAGCCCTGGGCTCCTCTCCTACGAGCAGTACTTC; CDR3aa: CAMSPGLLSYEQYF
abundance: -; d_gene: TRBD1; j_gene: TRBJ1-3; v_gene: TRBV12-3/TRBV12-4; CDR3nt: TGTGCCAGCAGTTTACTGGACAGGGGCTCTGGAAACACCATATATTTT; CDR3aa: CASSLLDRGSGNTIYF
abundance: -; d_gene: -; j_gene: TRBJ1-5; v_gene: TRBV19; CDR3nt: TGTGCCAGTAATTGGGACACTTATCAGCCCCAGCATTTT; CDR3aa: CASNWDTYQPQHF
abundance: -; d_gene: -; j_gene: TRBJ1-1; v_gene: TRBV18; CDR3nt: TGTGCCAGCTCACCGATCCCTGTCAGGGCTGGCACTGAAGCTTTCTTT; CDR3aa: CASSPIPVRAGTEAFF
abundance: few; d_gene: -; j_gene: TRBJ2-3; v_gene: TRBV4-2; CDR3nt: TGTGCCAGCAGCCCTCTAACCCTTGACACCATCACAGATACGCAGTATTTT; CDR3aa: CASSPLTLDTITDTQYF
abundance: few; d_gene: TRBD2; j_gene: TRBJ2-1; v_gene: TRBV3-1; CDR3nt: TGTGCCAGCAGCCAAGTTGCCACTAGCGGGGATCACAATGAGCAGTTCTTC; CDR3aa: CASSQVATSGDHNEQFF
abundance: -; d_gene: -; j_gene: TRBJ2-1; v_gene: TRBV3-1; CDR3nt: TGTGCCAGCAGCCGGACTGAAAATGCAGAGCAGTTCTTC; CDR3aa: CASSRTENAEQFF
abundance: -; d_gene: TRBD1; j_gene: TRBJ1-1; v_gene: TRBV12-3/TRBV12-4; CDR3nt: TGTGCCAGCAGGGGGACAGGGTCGAACACTGAAGCTTTCTTT; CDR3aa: CASRGTGSNTEAFF
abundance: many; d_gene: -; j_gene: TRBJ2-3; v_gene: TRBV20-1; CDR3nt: TGCAGTGCTAGAGATCTGAGGGGGGGAGGGGATACGCAGTATTTT; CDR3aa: CSARDLRGGGDTQYF
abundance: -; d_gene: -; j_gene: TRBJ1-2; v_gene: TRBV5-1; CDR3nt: TGCGCCAGCAGCTTGGGCCAGGGTCAAAACTATGGCTACACCTTC; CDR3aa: CASSLGQGQNYGYTF
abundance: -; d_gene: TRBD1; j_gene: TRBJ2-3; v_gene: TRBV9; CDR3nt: TGTGCCAGCAGCGTAGGGGGAGACAGGGGAACAGATACGCAGTATTTT; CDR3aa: CASSVGGDRGTDTQYF
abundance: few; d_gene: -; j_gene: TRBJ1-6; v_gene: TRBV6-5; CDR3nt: TGTGCCAGCAGTTACTCGATCAGTAATTCACCCCTCCACTTT; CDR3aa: CASSYSISNSPLHF
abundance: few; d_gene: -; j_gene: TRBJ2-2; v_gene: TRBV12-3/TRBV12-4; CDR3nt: TGTGCCAGCACGGCCACAGGGATTGACACCGGGGAGCTGTTTTTT; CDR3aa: CASTATGIDTGELFF
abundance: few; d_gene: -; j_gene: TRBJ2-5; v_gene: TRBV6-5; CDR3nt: TGTGCCAGCAGTTACCTCCCCCAAGAGACCCAGTACTTC; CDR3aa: CASSYLPQETQYF
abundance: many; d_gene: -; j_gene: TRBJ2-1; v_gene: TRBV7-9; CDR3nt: TGTGCCAGCAGCCCCCAGAATGAGCAGTTCTTC; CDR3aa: CASSPQNEQFF
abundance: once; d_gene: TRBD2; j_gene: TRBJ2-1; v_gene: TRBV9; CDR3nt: TGTGCCAGCAGCGTACAAGGCGCCGGGGGGGCGGGCAATGAGCAGTTCTTC; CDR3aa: CASSVQGAGGAGNEQFF
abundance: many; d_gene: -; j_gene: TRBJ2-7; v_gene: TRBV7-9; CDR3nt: TGTGCCAGCAGCTCCTCCGGGACGGCCTACGAGCAGTACTTC; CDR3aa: CASSSSGTAYEQYF
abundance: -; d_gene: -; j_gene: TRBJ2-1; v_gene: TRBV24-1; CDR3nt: TGTGCCACCATGGCGCGGGGACTGAATAATGAGCAGTTCTTC; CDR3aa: CATMARGLNNEQFF
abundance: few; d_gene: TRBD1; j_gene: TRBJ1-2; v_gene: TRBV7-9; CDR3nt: TGTGCCAGCAGCCCTGGCAGGGGGAATGGTGGCTACACCTTC; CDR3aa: CASSPGRGNGGYTF
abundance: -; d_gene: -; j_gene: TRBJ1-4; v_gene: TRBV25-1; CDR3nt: TGTGCCAGCAGTGACGGCGTCGTTTTAGGTGAAAAACTGTTTTTT; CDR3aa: CASSDGVVLGEKLFF
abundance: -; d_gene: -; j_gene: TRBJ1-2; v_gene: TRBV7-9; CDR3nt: TGTGCCAGCAGCTTGGTAGGCACAGGCGCATATGGCTACACCTTC; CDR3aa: CASSLVGTGAYGYTF
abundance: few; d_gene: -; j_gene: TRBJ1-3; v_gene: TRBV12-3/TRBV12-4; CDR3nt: TGTGCCAGCAGTTTGCCCCCCGGAAACACCATATATTTT; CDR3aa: CASSLPPGNTIYF
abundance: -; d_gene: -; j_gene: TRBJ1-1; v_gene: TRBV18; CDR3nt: TGTGCCAGCTCACCAACCCAGAACACTGAAGCTTTCTTT; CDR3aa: CASSPTQNTEAFF
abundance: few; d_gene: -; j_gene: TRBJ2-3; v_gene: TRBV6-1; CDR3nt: TGTGCCAGCAATCCCCCTGGCCGGCCCACAGATACGCAGTATTTT; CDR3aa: CASNPPGRPTDTQYF
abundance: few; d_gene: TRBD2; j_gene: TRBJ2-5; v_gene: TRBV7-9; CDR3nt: TGTGCCAGCAGCTTAGCTAGCGGGAAAGAGACCCAGTACTTC; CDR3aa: CASSLASGKETQYF